This TCR beta chain was found in a study of yellow fever vaccine responses in identical twins. MiXCR, run by TCRdb on the RT-PCR reads, gives a single entry per CDR3 protein. This sample has approximately 1,200 distinct CDR3 sequences, with 80% found just once. Trimming cost V 1 base and J 6 bases; bases outside gene matches: 6. The CDR3 is made up of 15 amino acids. Germline values: CDR1 LGHNT, CDR2 FRNRAP. This clonotype was obtained from a female donor who received the yellow fever vaccine. Sequenced material: T cells from blood (PBMCs), unsorted or a sorted subset (not recorded which), taken before or after yellow fever vaccination (not recorded which). The chain joins TRBV12-5 to TRBJ2-3; 8 nucleotides match TRBD2. CDR3 DNA sequence: TGTGCTAGTGGTTTGGGGACGACTAGCGTGGATACGCAGTATTTT. This gives the protein CASGLGTTSVDTQYF.